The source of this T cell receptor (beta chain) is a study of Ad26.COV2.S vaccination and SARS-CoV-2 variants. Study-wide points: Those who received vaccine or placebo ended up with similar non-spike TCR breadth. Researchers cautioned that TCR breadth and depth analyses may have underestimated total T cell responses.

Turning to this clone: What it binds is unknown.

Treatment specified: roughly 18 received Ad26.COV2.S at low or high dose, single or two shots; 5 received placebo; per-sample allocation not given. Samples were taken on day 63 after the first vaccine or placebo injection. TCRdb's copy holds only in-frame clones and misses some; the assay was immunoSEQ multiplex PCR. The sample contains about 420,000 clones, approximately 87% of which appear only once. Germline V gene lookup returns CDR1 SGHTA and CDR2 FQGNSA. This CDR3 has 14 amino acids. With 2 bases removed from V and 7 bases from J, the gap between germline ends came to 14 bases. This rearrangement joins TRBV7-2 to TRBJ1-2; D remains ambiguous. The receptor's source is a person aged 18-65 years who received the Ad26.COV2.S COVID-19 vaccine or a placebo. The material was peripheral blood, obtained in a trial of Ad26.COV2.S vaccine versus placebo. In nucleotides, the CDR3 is TGTGCCAGCAGCTTACCCGGGTTTCGAGGTGGCTACACCTTC. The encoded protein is CASSLPGFRGGYTF.